The clone carrying this T cell receptor beta chain occurred once. RNA transcripts served as the template for amplifying TCR beta CDR3 regions. Using the HTBI primer set, a first-round RT-PCR was run on the TCR CDR3. TCRdb re-analysed the multiplex PCR reads in MiXCR, keeping a single row per CDR3 protein. This table has about 510,000 distinct CDR3 sequences, roughly 15% appearing once. This entry belongs to a study of T cells in Graves' hyperthyroidism and ophthalmopathy. Patients aged 18 to 65 had newly diagnosed hyperthyroidism that had lasted under 2 months. CDR1 is MDHEN, CDR2 SYDVKM, per germline. The CDR3 extends over 13 amino acids.

Specimen: blood. The TCR was taken from a woman aged 40 to 50 with Graves' hyperthyroidism. The chain couples TRBV28 to TRBJ2-7; weak D call: TRBD2 (7 bases). The CDR3 DNA follows: TGTTCGTCCCGGGGGGCGAGCTCCTACGAGCAGTACTTC. Its protein is CSSRGASSYEQYF.